This TCR beta chain was captured in a study of T cell changes during pregnancy in multiple sclerosis. V shed 3 bases and J 5 bases; nucleotides not matched to a gene: 15. The CDR3 consists of 17 residues. CDR1 is SGDLS, CDR2 YYNGEE, per germline. The data were produced by immunoSEQ multiplex PCR, yet TCRdb's version contains in-frame clones alone and is incomplete. The sample contains tens of thousands of clones, about 93% of which appear only once. The receptor was isolated from a female donor with multiple sclerosis, enrolled in a pregnancy study. The sample consisted of peripheral blood, taken in the first trimester of pregnancy. V usage is TRBV9 and J usage is TRBJ1-2; 8 nucleotides align to TRBD1. The CDR3 sequence: CASSDDGHRGRKYGYTF. DNA of the CDR3: TGTGCCAGCAGCGACGATGGTCACAGGGGGAGAAAGTATGGCTACACCTTC.